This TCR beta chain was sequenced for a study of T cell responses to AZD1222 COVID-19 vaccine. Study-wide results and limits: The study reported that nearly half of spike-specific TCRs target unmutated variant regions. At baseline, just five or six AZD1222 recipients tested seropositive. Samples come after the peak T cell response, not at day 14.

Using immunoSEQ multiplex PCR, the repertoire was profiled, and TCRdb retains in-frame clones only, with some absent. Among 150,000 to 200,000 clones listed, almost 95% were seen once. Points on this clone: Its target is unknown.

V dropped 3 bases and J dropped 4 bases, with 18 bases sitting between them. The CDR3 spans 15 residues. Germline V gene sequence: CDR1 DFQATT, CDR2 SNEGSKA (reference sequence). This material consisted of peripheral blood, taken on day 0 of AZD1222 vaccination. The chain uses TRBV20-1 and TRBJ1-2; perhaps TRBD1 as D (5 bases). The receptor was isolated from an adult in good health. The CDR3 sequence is CSASETGGLGYGYTF. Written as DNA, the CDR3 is TGCAGTGCTAGTGAAACGGGGGGGTTAGGCTATGGCTACACCTTC.